A single sample is the source of the 32 T cell receptor beta chains below, sequenced in a study of blood T cell repertoires in COVID-19. Produced via immunoSEQ multiplex PCR; TCRdb's table is partial and in-frame only. This sample has a few hundred thousand clones, with 70% to 85% found just once. The sequencing input was PBMCs or T cells enriched from blood (not recorded which). The receptors stem from a woman aged 55 to 70 who had recovered from COVID-19.

The chain uses TRBV11-2 and TRBJ2-5; 13 bases agree with TRBD2. Germline V lookup: CDR1 SGHAT, CDR2 FQNNGV. The length of the CDR3 is 18 residues. The J segment lost 5 bases and the V segment lost 1 base, leaving 10 bases of the junction unmatched. The CDR3 sequence: CASSLARGLAGVGETQYF. The CDR3 coding sequence is TGTGCCAGCAGCTTAGCCCGAGGACTAGCGGGAGTAGGTGAGACCCAGTACTTC.

This chain connects TRBV6-4 to TRBJ2-1; 9 bases are shared with TRBD1. Trimming at V came to 5 bases and at J to 7 bases, leaving 6 bases not matched to a gene. The CDR3 loop spans 14 amino acids. CDR1 and CDR2 (germline): MRHNA, SNTAGT. The CDR3 DNA follows: TGTGCCAGCAGTTTCCTTGGACAGGGGAATGAGCAGTTCTTC. Residues: CASSFLGQGNEQFF.

The V call is TRBV7-8, the J call TRBJ2-7; TRBD1 aligns across 8 bases. V was clipped by 5 bases and J by 6 bases; unmatched bases: 15. CDR1 and CDR2 from the germline V gene are SGHVS and FQNEAQ. The CDR3 is made up of 16 amino acids. Here the CDR3 reads CASSAPPQGARFEQYF. CDR3 DNA: TGTGCCAGCAGCGCCCCCCCCCAGGGGGCCCGCTTCGAGCAGTACTTC.

The rearrangement links TRBV18 to TRBJ1-1; D is possibly TRBD1 (5 bases). The CDR3 consists of 15 residues. V was cut by 3 bases and J by 5 bases, with 16 bases left in between. CDR1 and CDR2 (germline): KGHSH, LQKENI. The CDR3 bases are TGTGCCAGCTCACCCGCGCAAGGGGCGCGGACTGAAGCTTTCTTT. Translation gives CASSPAQGARTEAFF.

The CDR3 DNA is TGTGCCAGCCAATTGGGGGGTCTCGGAGAGACCCAGTACTTC. It yields the protein CASQLGGLGETQYF. V usage is TRBV28 and J usage is TRBJ2-5, with D perhaps TRBD2 (6 bases). CDR3 length: 14 residues. V lost 8 bases, J lost 4 bases, and 17 bases lay in between. Germline loops: CDR1 MDHEN, CDR2 SYDVKM.

This clone was found a few times. The chain is built from TRBV5-4 and TRBJ1-1; a weak D match, TRBD1 (6 bases). V was pared by 0 bases and J by 11 bases, with 8 bases between. CDR3 length: 11 residues. Germline V lookup: CDR1 SGHNT, CDR2 YYREEE (reference sequence). CDR3 amino acids: CASSLAGDAFF. The CDR3 DNA is TGTGCCAGCAGCTTGGCAGGGGATGCTTTCTTT.

This chain links TRBV6-5 with TRBJ2-5; 7 bases are a match to TRBD1. CDR3 size: 12 residues. Germline CDR1 and CDR2: MNHEY and SVGAGI. V gave up 7 bases and J gave up 6 bases; unmatched junction bases: 5. CDR3 amino acids: CASTDRAKTQYF. CDR3 in DNA: TGTGCCAGCACCGACAGGGCGAAGACCCAGTACTTC.

The chain has TRBV2 and TRBJ2-6, with D perhaps TRBD1 (5 bases). The V gene lost 4 bases and the J gene lost 4 bases, with 8 bases spanning the gap. CDR3 length equals 14 residues. Looked up from germline, CDR1 is SNHLY and CDR2 is FYNNEI. The CDR3 loop is CASSGGSGANVLTF. The CDR3 DNA is TGTGCCAGCAGTGGGGGCAGCGGGGCCAACGTCCTGACTTTC.

The chain carries TRBV27 and TRBJ2-2; a possible D gene is TRBD2 (5 bases). Trimming pared 8 bases from V and 2 bases from J, leaving 9 bases between. CDR1 is MNHEY and CDR2 is SMNVEV in the germline V gene (reference sequence). The CDR3 is 13 amino acids. CDR3 bases: TGTGCCAGCGGACGGGGAAACACCGGGGAGCTGTTTTTT. Amino acid sequence: CASGRGNTGELFF.

The rearrangement links TRBV18 to TRBJ2-7; 9 nucleotides match TRBD1. The CDR3 length is 15 residues. The V gene's germline CDR1 is KGHSH and CDR2 LQKENI. The J segment lost 5 bases and the V segment lost 3 bases, leaving 8 bases of the junction unmatched. Here the CDR3 DNA reads TGTGCCAGCTCACCGAGGACAGGGGAGAGGAACGAGCAGTACTTC. Protein product: CASSPRTGERNEQYF.

This clone was picked up one time. This chain connects TRBV30 to TRBJ2-1; TRBD2 agrees at 13 bases. Germline CDR1 is GTSNPN and CDR2 is SVGIG (reference sequence). V shed 1 base, J shed 7 bases, and the junction held 4 bases outside the gene matches. CDR3 length: 15 residues. Written as DNA, the CDR3 is TGTGCCTGGAGTGACGGACTAGCGGGAGATAATGAGCAGTTCTTC. Protein: CAWSDGLAGDNEQFF.

The genes are TRBV18 and TRBJ2-3; 7 bases are a match to TRBD1. Looked up from germline, CDR1 is KGHSH and CDR2 is LQKENI. The CDR3 is 14 residues long. The ends lost 0 bases at V and 8 bases at J; junction bases unmatched: 5. The CDR3 DNA sequence: TGTGCCAGCTCACCACCAGGGGGCTGGGGTACGCAGTATTTT. This gives the protein CASSPPGGWGTQYF.

The chain joins TRBV11-1 to TRBJ2-7; no definite D call. The germline V and J ends were trimmed by 0 bases and 5 bases, with 8 bases remaining between them. CDR1 and CDR2 from the germline V gene are SGHAT and FQDESV (reference sequence). The CDR3 loop spans 13 amino acids. The CDR3, as DNA: TGTGCCAGCAGCTTAGCGCCGACAAACGAGCAGTACTTC. This codes for CASSLAPTNEQYF.

This chain connects TRBV29-1 to TRBJ1-3; TRBD1 matches 7 bases. Unmatched junction bases numbered 8, after V lost 6 bases and J lost 0 bases. Germline assignment: CDR1 SQVTM and CDR2 ANQGSEA. CDR3 length equals 15 residues. CDR3: CSVTGTVTSGNTIYF. Written as DNA, the CDR3 is TGCAGCGTAACCGGGACAGTAACCTCTGGAAACACCATATATTTT.

V and J are TRBV10-3 and TRBJ2-7, with TRBD1 identical over 8 bases. The trim removed 10 bases at V and 4 bases at J, leaving 6 bases unmatched. The CDR3 is 12 amino acids. Per germline, CDR1 ENHRY and CDR2 SYGVKD. CDR3 sequence (DNA): TGTGCCACAAGACAGGGGAGGTACGAGCAGTACTTC. Encoded protein: CATRQGRYEQYF.

The chain employs TRBV10-3 and TRBJ1-5; D is undetermined. The CDR3 sequence is 12 residues long. Germline values: CDR1 ENHRY, CDR2 SYGVKD. V lost 6 bases and J 3 bases, leaving 6 bases between the germline ends. The DNA of the CDR3 is TGTGCCATCAGCCCCTCCAATCAGCCCCAGCATTTT. This sequence encodes CAISPSNQPQHF.

This clone occurred once. This rearrangement joins TRBV11-2 to TRBJ1-2; a possible D gene is TRBD1 (6 bases). This CDR3 region has 13 residues. CDR1 and CDR2 from the germline V gene are SGHAT and FQNNGV. The germline V and J ends were trimmed by 5 bases and 7 bases, with 14 bases remaining between them. The CDR3 coding sequence is TGTGCCAGCAGCCACCTCGGGGGGGCTGGCTACACCTTC. Its protein is CASSHLGGAGYTF.

The V gene is TRBV6-5, the J gene TRBJ2-1; 8 nucleotides align to TRBD1. With 4 bases clipped from V and 6 bases from J, the junction kept 2 bases outside the gene matches. CDR3 length: 13 residues. Germline lookup yields CDR1 MNHEY and CDR2 SVGAGI. DNA of the CDR3: TGTGCCAGCAGTTGGGACAGGCTCAATGAGCAGTTCTTC. Residues: CASSWDRLNEQFF.

The chain recombines TRBV11-2 with TRBJ2-5, with D perhaps TRBD2 (7 bases). The CDR3 runs 14 residues. Germline V gene data show CDR1 as SGHAT and CDR2 as FQNNGV. V was trimmed by 5 bases and J by 7 bases, leaving 17 bases between them. CDR3 DNA: TGTGCCAGCAGCAGGGGGAGGGGAGTAGGGACCCAGTACTTC. This gives the protein CASSRGRGVGTQYF.

The chain joins TRBV11-2 to TRBJ2-1; D is possibly TRBD1 (5 bases). This CDR3 region has 15 residues. The ends were cut back, 5 bases at V and 1 base at J, with 12 bases in the middle. Germline V gene lookup returns CDR1 SGHAT and CDR2 FQNNGV. CDR3 in DNA: TGTGCCAGCAGCCGAAGCAGGGATTCCTACAATGAGCAGTTCTTC. Encoded protein: CASSRSRDSYNEQFF.

The chain joins TRBV3-1 (or the pseudogene TRBV3-2) to TRBJ2-1; 12 bases line up with TRBD2. Trimming at V came to 5 bases and at J to 4 bases, leaving 3 bases not matched to a gene. Looked up from germline, CDR1 is LGHDT and CDR2 is YNNKEL (reference sequence). This CDR3 is 15 amino acids long. The CDR3 loop reads CASSGTSGPYNEQFF. Written as DNA, the CDR3 is TGTGCCAGCAGCGGGACTAGCGGGCCTTACAATGAGCAGTTCTTC.

The genes are TRBV18 and TRBJ1-1; D is unclear. Germline CDR1 is KGHSH and CDR2 is LQKENI. Trimming removed 6 bases from V and 3 bases from J, with 11 bases in between. This CDR3 spans 13 amino acids. The DNA for the CDR3 is TGTGCCAGCTCCGCTCATGCAGACACTGAAGCTTTCTTT. Residues: CASSAHADTEAFF.

The rearrangement links TRBV11-2 to TRBJ2-2, with D possibly being TRBD1 (6 bases). The germline CDR1 and CDR2 sequences are SGHAT and FQNNGV. This CDR3 region has 16 residues. V lost 5 bases to trimming and J lost 3 bases, with 16 bases between them. This chain's CDR3 is CASSRSQGPYTGELFF. The DNA of the CDR3 is TGTGCCAGCAGCCGCAGCCAGGGGCCGTACACCGGGGAGCTGTTTTTT.

The chain has TRBV6-5 and TRBJ1-2; TRBD1 matches 7 bases. The CDR3 has 13 residues. J gave up 8 bases and V 6 bases, and 9 bases lay outside the gene matches. Per germline, CDR1 MNHEY and CDR2 SVGAGI. CDR3 region: CASRLIGGPGYTF. As DNA, the CDR3 is TGTGCCAGCAGACTGATAGGGGGCCCAGGCTACACCTTC.

The chain couples TRBV6-1 to TRBJ1-2; 8 nucleotides align to TRBD1. Germline CDR1 reads MNHNS; CDR2 reads SASEGT. The CDR3 contains 14 residues. Unmatched junction bases numbered 2, after V lost 1 base and J lost 4 bases. CDR3 DNA: TGTGCCAGCAGTGAAGAGGGACAGGTCTATGGCTACACCTTC. It specifies CASSEEGQVYGYTF.

The chain is built from TRBV19 and TRBJ2-6; D is perhaps TRBD2 (6 bases). This CDR3 region has 17 residues. Germline CDR1 is LNHDA and CDR2 is SQIVND (reference sequence). Trimming removed 3 bases at V and 0 bases at J, with 12 bases between. The chain's CDR3 is CASSMPRGNSGANVLTF. In nucleotides, the CDR3 is TGTGCCAGTAGTATGCCCCGCGGGAACTCTGGGGCCAACGTCCTGACTTTC.

This clone occurred once. The chain employs TRBV27 and TRBJ1-1; D might be TRBD1 (6 bases). Germline lookup yields CDR1 MNHEY and CDR2 SMNVEV (reference sequence). CDR3 length equals 12 residues. Trimming shortened V by 4 bases and J by 7 bases, and 10 bases separated the two germline ends. The CDR3 reads CASSSTGFEAFF. The CDR3 DNA follows: TGTGCCAGCAGTTCAACAGGGTTTGAAGCTTTCTTT.

V gene TRBV27 combines with J gene TRBJ2-7; weak D call: TRBD2 (6 bases). Trimming stripped 6 bases from V and 2 bases from J, with 17 bases between. Germline loops: CDR1 MNHEY, CDR2 SMNVEV (reference sequence). The CDR3 has 15 residues. CDR3: CASRRGSLGPYEQYF. CDR3 DNA: TGTGCCAGCAGGCGGGGTTCTTTAGGGCCCTACGAGCAGTACTTC.

J is TRBJ1-2 and V is TRBV29-1; D ambiguous. V was clipped by 3 bases and J by 3 bases, with 8 bases between them. The germline V gene has CDR1 SQVTM and CDR2 ANQGSEA. The CDR3 totals 12 residues. In DNA, the CDR3 is TGCAGCGTTGACTGGCACCACTATGGCTACACCTTC. Encoded protein: CSVDWHHYGYTF.

A word on this clone: Mismatch with germline at one junction end may stem from a read error. The chain combines TRBV18 with TRBJ1-1; no reliable D call. The CDR3 totals 14 residues. CDR1 is KGHSH, CDR2 LQKENI, per germline. The CDR3: CASTPQSVNTEAFF. The CDR3 bases are TGTGCCAGCACACCACAATCAGTGAACACTGAAGCTTTCTTT.

This clone was counted between two and nine times. The rearrangement uses TRBV6-5 and TRBJ1-4; tentative D call: TRBD1 (5 bases). The germline CDR1 and CDR2 sequences are MNHEY and SVGAGI. V shed 5 bases and J shed 6 bases, with 13 bases lying between them. This CDR3 contains 14 residues. Here the CDR3 reads CASSPYRRHEKLFF. Here the CDR3 DNA reads TGTGCCAGCAGTCCTTACAGGAGACATGAAAAACTGTTTTTT.

The rearrangement uses TRBV7-6 and TRBJ2-1; D call uncertain. V lost 0 bases to trimming and J lost 9 bases, with 9 bases between them. Germline-derived CDR1 and CDR2 are SGHVS and FNYEAQ. The CDR3 sequence is 13 residues long. In nucleotides, the CDR3 is TGTGCCAGCAGCTTAGCGGCGTCGGGTGAGCAGTTCTTC. Its translation: CASSLAASGEQFF.